This record covers a single TCR beta chain. With V trimmed by 1 base and J by 4 bases, 4 bases remained unmatched. The CDR3 covers 16 residues. In germline, CDR1 is SGHRS, CDR2 YFSETQ. Generated by immunoSEQ multiplex PCR, the TCRdb table keeps only in-frame clones and is missing some. Found here are almost 350,000 clones, 88% of them singletons; the top ten hold under 1.2%. Clinical history as reported by participants underpinned cohort assignment. Someone with COVID-19 had been met by exposed participants within 2 weeks before study entry. The data originate from a study of blood T cell repertoires in COVID-19. Study details: Sources were T cells, B-cell-depleted T cells, or PBMCs; the material itself was cDNA or gDNA.

The sequence was collected from a woman aged 25 to 39 who had been exposed to COVID-19. Specimen: PBMCs or T cells enriched from blood (not recorded which). This chain connects TRBV5-1 to TRBJ2-3, with 12 bases matching TRBD2. The CDR3 loop is CASSLSLAGGSDTQYF. As DNA, the CDR3 is TGCGCCAGCAGCTTGTCCCTAGCGGGAGGGTCAGATACGCAGTATTTT.